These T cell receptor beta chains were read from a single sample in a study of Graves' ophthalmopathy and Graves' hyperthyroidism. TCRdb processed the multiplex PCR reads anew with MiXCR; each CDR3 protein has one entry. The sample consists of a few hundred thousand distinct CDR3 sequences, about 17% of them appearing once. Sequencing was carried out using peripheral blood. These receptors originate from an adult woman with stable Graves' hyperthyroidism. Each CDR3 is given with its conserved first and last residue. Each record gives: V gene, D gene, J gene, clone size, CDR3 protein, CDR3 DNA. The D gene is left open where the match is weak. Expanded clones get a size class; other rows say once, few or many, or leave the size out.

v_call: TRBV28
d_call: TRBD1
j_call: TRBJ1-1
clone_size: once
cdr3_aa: CASRGQDTEAFF
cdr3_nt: TGTGCCAGCAGAGGACAGGACACTGAAGCTTTCTTT

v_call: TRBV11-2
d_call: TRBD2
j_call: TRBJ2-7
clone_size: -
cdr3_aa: CASSDLAGELYEQYF
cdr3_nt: TGTGCCAGCAGCGACTTAGCGGGGGAACTTTACGAGCAGTACTTC

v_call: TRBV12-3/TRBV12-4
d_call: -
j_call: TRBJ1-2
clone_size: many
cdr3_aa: CASSRGRANYGYTF
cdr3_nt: TGTGCCAGCAGTAGGGGACGGGCGAACTATGGCTACACCTTC

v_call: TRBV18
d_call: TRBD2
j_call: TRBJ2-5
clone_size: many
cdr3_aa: CASSPRNSGSGETQYF
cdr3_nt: TGTGCCAGCTCACCACGGAATAGCGGGAGCGGAGAGACCCAGTACTTC

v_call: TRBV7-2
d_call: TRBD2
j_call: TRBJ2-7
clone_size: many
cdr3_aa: CASSLVRSGLAGAREQYF
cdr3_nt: TGTGCCAGCAGCTTAGTCAGGTCCGGACTAGCGGGAGCTCGCGAGCAGTACTTC

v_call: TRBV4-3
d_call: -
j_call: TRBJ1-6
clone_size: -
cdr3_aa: CASSQGSTVEWSPLHF
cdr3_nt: TGCGCCAGCAGCCAAGGTTCAACAGTTGAGTGGTCACCCCTCCACTTT

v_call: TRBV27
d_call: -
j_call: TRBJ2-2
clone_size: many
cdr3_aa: CASSLGSTGTGELFF
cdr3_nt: TGTGCCAGCAGTTTAGGCAGCACGGGCACCGGGGAGCTGTTTTTT

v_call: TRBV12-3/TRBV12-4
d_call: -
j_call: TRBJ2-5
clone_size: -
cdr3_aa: CGSSLNSKETRYF
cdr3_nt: TGTGGCAGCAGTTTGAACAGTAAAGAGACCCGGTACTTC

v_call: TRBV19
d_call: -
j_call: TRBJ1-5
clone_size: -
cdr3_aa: CATSMGVNQPQHF
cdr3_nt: TGTGCCACCTCGATGGGCGTGAATCAGCCCCAGCATTTT

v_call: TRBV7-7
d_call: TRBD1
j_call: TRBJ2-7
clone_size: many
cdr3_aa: CASRRQGATEQYF
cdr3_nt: TGTGCTAGCAGACGACAGGGGGCGACTGAGCAGTACTTC

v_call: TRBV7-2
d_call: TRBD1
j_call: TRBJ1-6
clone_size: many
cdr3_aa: CASSLRGRNSPLHF
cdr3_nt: TGTGCCAGCAGCTTAAGGGGGCGAAATTCACCCCTCCACTTT

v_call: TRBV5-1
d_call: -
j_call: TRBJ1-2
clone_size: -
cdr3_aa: CASSLDSFRGGYTF
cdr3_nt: TGCGCCAGCAGCTTGGACTCCTTTCGAGGGGGCTACACCTTC

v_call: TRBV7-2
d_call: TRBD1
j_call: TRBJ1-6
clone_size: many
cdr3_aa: CASSPDRVPPLHF
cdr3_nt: TGTGCCAGCAGCCCGGACAGGGTCCCACCCCTCCACTTT

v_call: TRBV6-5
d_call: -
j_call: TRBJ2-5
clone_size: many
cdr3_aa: CASSYSSAHQETQYF
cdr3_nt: TGTGCCAGCAGTTACTCAAGTGCACACCAAGAGACCCAGTACTTC

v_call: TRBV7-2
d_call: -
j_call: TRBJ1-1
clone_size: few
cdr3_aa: CASRYIPGQREGTEAFF
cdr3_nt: TGTGCCAGCAGGTACATACCGGGACAAAGGGAAGGCACTGAAGCTTTCTTT

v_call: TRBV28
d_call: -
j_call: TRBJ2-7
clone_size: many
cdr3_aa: CASSRPVGGRSYEQYF
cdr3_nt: TGTGCCAGCAGTCGGCCTGTTGGCGGGCGTTCCTACGAGCAGTACTTC

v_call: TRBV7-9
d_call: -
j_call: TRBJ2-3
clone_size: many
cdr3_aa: CASSPQGDTQYF
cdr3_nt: TGTGCCAGCAGCCCTCAAGGAGATACGCAGTATTTT

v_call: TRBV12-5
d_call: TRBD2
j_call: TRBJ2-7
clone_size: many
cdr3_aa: CASGLVLAGVFEQYF
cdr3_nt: TGTGCTAGTGGTTTGGTACTAGCGGGAGTCTTCGAGCAGTACTTC

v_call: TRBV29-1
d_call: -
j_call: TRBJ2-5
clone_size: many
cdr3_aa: CSVKTGETQYF
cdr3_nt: TGCAGCGTTAAGACCGGGGAGACCCAGTACTTC

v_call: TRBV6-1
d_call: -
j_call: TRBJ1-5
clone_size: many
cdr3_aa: CASSEWQGSNQPQHF
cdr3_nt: TGTGCCAGCAGTGAATGGCAGGGAAGCAATCAGCCCCAGCATTTT

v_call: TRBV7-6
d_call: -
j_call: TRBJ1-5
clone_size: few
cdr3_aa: CASSPKGNQPQHF
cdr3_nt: TGTGCCAGCAGCCCCAAAGGCAATCAGCCCCAGCATTTT

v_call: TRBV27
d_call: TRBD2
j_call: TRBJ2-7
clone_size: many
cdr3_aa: CASRPGTSGPYEQYF
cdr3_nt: TGTGCCAGCCGCCCCGGGACTAGCGGTCCCTACGAGCAGTACTTC

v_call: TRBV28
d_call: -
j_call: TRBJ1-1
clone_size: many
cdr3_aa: CASSPGAPTEAFF
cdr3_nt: TGTGCCAGCAGCCCCGGGGCCCCCACTGAAGCTTTCTTT

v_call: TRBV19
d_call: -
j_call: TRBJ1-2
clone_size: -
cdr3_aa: CASSIQGMNYGYTF
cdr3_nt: TGTGCCAGTAGTATCCAGGGGATGAACTATGGCTACACCTTC

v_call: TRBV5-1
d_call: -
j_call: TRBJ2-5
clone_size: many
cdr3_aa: CASRTSNRRETQYF
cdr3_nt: TGCGCCAGTAGGACGTCAAATCGACGGGAGACCCAGTACTTC

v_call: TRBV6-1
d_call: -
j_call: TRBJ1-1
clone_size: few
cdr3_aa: CATRYDRYTEAFF
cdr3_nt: TGTGCCACACGCTACGACAGGTACACTGAAGCTTTCTTT

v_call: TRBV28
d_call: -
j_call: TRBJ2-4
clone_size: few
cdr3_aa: CASSFGNSGNIKYF
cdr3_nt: TGTGCCAGCAGTTTCGGGAATTCGGGAAACATTAAGTACTTC

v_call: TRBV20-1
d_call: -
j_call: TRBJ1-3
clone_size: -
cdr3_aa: CSALYSSGNTIYF
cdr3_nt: TGCAGTGCTCTGTATAGCTCTGGAAACACCATATATTTT

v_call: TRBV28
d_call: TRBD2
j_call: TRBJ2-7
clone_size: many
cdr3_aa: CATQPPGLAYEQYF
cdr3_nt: TGTGCCACCCAGCCCCCGGGACTAGCCTACGAGCAGTACTTC

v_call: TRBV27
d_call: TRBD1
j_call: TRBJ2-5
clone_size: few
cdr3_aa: CASSAAGTGETQYF
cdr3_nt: TGTGCCAGCAGTGCAGCCGGGACAGGGGAGACCCAGTACTTC

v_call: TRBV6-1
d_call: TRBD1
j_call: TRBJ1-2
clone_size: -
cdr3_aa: CASRSGTGWGYTF
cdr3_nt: TGTGCCAGCAGATCCGGGACAGGGTGGGGCTACACCTTC

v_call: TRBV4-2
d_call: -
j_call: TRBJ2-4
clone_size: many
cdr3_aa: CASSQEEGQNIQYF
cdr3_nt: TGTGCCAGCAGCCAAGAGGAAGGCCAAAACATTCAGTACTTC

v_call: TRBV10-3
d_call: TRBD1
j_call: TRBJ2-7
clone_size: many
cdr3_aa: CAISGRDRGSEQYF
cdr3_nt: TGTGCCATCAGCGGACGGGACAGGGGAAGCGAGCAGTACTTC

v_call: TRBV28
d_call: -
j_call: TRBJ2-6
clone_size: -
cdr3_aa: CASSRRFSGANVLTF
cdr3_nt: TGTGCCAGCAGCCGACGGTTCTCTGGGGCCAACGTCCTGACTTTC

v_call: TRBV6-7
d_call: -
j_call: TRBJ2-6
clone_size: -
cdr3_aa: CARLIRSGANVLTF
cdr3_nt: TGTGCCAGGCTGATCCGCTCTGGGGCCAACGTCCTGACTTTC

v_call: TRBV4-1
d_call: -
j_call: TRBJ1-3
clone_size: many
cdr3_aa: CASSQGRLSGNTIYF
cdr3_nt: TGCGCCAGCAGCCAAGGACGGCTTTCTGGAAACACCATATATTTT

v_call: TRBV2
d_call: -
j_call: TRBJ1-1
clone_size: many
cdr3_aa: CASPGGGSPHVRTEAFF
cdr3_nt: TGTGCCAGCCCCGGCGGGGGATCACCCCACGTTCGCACTGAAGCTTTCTTT

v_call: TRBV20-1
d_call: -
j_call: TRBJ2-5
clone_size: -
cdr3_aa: CSARDGGGQETQYF
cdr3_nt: TGCAGTGCTAGAGATGGGGGAGGTCAAGAGACCCAGTACTTC

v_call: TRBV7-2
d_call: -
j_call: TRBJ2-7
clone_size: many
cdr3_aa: CASSSHPGGRFYEQYF
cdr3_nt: TGTGCCAGCAGCTCGCATCCGGGCGGGCGGTTCTACGAGCAGTACTTC

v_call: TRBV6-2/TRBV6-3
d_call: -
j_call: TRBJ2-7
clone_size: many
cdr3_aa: CASSPLWGRTYEQYF
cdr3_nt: TGTGCCAGCAGCCCCCTATGGGGGAGAACCTACGAGCAGTACTTC

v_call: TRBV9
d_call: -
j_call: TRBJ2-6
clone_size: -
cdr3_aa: CASSRGAGAGGANVLTF
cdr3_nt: TGTGCCAGCAGCCGCGGGGCGGGGGCTGGTGGGGCCAACGTCCTGACTTTC

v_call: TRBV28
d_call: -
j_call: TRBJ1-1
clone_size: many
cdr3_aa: CASNDIRLVGNTEAFF
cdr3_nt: TGTGCCAGCAATGATATACGACTGGTGGGGAACACTGAAGCTTTCTTT

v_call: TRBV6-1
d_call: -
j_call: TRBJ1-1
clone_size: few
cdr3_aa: CASSPGGTSEAFF
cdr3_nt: TGTGCCAGCAGCCCCGGGGGGACCTCGGAGGCTTTCTTT

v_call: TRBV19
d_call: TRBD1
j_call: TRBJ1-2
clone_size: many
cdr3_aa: CASSKGQGFSYGYTF
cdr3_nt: TGTGCCAGTAGTAAGGGACAGGGGTTCTCCTATGGCTACACCTTC

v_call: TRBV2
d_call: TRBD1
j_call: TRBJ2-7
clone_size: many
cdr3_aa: CASSARVGQGASQYF
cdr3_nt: TGTGCCAGCAGTGCCCGCGTCGGACAGGGCGCGTCTCAGTACTTC

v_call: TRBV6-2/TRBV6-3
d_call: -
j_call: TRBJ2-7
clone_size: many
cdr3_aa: CASSYSTQGPYEQYF
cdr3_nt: TGTGCCAGCAGTTACTCGACGCAGGGGCCATACGAGCAGTACTTC

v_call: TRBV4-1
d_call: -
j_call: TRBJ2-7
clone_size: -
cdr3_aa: CASSQDFGTHRRRGEQYF
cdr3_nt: TGCGCCAGCAGCCAAGATTTTGGGACCCACAGGCGTCGGGGCGAGCAGTACTTC

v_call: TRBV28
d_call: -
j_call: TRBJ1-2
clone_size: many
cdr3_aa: CASSPFRVAWYGYTF
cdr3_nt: TGTGCCAGCAGCCCATTCAGGGTTGCATGGTATGGCTACACCTTC

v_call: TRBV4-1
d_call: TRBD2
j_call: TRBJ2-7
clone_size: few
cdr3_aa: CASSQDRLGAGGLLSYEQYF
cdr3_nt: TGCGCCAGCAGCCAAGATAGGTTGGGAGCGGGAGGGCTACTCTCCTACGAGCAGTACTTC

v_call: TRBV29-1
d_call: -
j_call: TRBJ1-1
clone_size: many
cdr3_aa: CSVVTPGRREAFF
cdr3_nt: TGCAGCGTTGTAACCCCGGGACGCAGAGAAGCTTTCTTT

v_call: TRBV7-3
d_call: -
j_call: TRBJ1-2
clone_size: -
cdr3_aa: CASSSQGRDYGYTF
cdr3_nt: TGTGCCAGCAGCTCCCAGGGGAGGGACTATGGCTACACCTTC

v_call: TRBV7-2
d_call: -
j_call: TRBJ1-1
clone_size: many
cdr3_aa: CASSRDSEAFF
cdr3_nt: TGTGCCAGCAGCCGCGACAGCGAAGCTTTCTTT

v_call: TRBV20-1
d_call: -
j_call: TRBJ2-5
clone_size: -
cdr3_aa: CSASGPVETQYF
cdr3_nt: TGCAGTGCCTCAGGGCCAGTGGAGACCCAGTACTTC

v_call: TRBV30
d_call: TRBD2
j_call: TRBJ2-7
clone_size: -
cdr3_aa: CAWSPGREQYF
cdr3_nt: TGTGCCTGGAGTCCCGGGAGGGAGCAGTACTTC

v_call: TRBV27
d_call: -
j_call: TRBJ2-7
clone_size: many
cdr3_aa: CASSLTGIAASYEQYF
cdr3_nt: TGTGCCAGCAGTTTAACAGGAATAGCGGCAAGCTACGAGCAGTACTTC

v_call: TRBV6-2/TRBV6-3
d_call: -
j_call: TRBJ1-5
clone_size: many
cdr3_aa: CASRDTTGSNQPQHF
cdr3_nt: TGTGCCAGCCGCGACACGACAGGTAGCAATCAGCCCCAGCATTTT

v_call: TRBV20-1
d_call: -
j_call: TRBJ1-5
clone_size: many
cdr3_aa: CSAPGTNSNQPQHF
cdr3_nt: TGCAGTGCGCCTGGGACGAATAGCAATCAGCCCCAGCATTTT

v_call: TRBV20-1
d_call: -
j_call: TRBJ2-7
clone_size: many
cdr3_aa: CSARALQAIYEQYF
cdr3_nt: TGCAGTGCTAGAGCGTTACAGGCGATCTACGAGCAGTACTTC